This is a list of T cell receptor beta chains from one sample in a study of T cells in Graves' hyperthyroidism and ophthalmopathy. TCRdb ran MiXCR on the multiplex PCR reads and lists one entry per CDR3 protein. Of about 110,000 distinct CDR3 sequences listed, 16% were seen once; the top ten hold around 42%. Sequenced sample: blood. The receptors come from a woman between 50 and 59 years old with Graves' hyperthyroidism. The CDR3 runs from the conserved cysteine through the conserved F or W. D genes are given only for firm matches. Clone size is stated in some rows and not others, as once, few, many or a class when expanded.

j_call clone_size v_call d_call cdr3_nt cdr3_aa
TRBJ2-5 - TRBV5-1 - TGCGCCAGCAGCCAATGGTCCGGGCCTCAAGAGACCCAGTACTTC CASSQWSGPQETQYF
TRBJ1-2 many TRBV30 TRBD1 TGTGCCTGGAGTTTTAGACAGGGTCAAGACGGCTACACCTTC CAWSFRQGQDGYTF
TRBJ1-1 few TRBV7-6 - TGTGCCAGCAGCGCGGGGTGGGCGACTGAAGCTTTCTTT CASSAGWATEAFF
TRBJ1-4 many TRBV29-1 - TGCAGCGTTGAAGAGAGCCAGGGACATGAAAAACTGTTTTTT CSVEESQGHEKLFF
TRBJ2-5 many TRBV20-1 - TGCAGTGCTAGAGATCGGAGACGGCGGGGAGAGACCCAGTACTTC CSARDRRRRGETQYF
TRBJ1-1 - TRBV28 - TGTGCCAGCACCCTTCGGGCCAGTTCCTTGGAAGCTTTCTTT CASTLRASSLEAFF
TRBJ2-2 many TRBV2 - TGTGCCAGCAAACAACAGGGAGGGGCCGGGGAGCTGTTTTTT CASKQQGGAGELFF
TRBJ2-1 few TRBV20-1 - TGCAGTGCTAGAGATCCTAATGGCGGGACCTCGCCTAACAATGAGCAGTTCTTC CSARDPNGGTSPNNEQFF
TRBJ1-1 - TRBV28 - TGTGCCAGCAGACCCAGGGTAAGGGACACTGAAGCTTTCTTT CASRPRVRDTEAFF
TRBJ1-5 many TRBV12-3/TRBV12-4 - TGTGCCAGCAGTAGACCAGGTCAGCCCCAGCATTTT CASSRPGQPQHF
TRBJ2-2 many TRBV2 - TGTGCCAGCAGTTCCGATAGCGGAGTGAACACCGGGGAGCTGTTTTTT CASSSDSGVNTGELFF
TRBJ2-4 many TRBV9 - TGTGCCAGCAGCCCACCGGAGGGCGGGGCCATTCAGTACTTC CASSPPEGGAIQYF
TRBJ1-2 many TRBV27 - TGTGCCAGCAGTACTACCGGGATATCGGGGGGCTACACCTTC CASSTTGISGGYTF
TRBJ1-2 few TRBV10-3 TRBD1 TGTGCCATCAGTACACCGGGACAGGGCCTATTTAACTATGGCTACACCTTC CAISTPGQGLFNYGYTF
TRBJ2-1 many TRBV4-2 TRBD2 TGTGCCAGCAGCCAAGAAGGTGTGGGAGGGCCGAACAATGAGCAGTTCTTC CASSQEGVGGPNNEQFF
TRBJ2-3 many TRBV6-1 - TGTGCCAGCAGGAAGACTAGTAGCACAGATACGCAGTATTTT CASRKTSSTDTQYF
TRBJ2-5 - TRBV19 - TGTGCCAGTAGCGAGGAGGAGACCCAGTACTTC CASSEEETQYF
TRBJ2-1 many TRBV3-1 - TGTGCCAGCAGCCGGGGGAATTATGAGCAGTTCTTC CASSRGNYEQFF
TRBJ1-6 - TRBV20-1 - TGCAGTGCCGCGGAGGAGGAACCCTATAATTCACCCCTCCACTTT CSAAEEEPYNSPLHF
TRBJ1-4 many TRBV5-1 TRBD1 TGCGCCAGCAGCTTATGGGACAGGAATGAAAAACTGTTTTTT CASSLWDRNEKLFF
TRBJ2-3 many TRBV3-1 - TGTGCCAGCAGCCAAGGGGACACAGATACGCAGTATTTT CASSQGDTDTQYF
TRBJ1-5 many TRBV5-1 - TGCGCCAGCAGCTTGGGGCCGAATCAGCCCCAGCATTTT CASSLGPNQPQHF
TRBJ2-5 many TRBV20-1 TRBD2 TGCAGTGCTAGGGAGCTAGCGGGAGTTAGGAAGACCCAGTACTTC CSARELAGVRKTQYF
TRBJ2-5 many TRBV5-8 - TGTGCCAGCAGCCCCCGCTCGCAAGAGACCCAGTACTTC CASSPRSQETQYF
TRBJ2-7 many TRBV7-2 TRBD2 TGTGCCAGCAGCTTAGGCTCCGGGACTAGTAAGAGGGGCGAGCAGTACTTC CASSLGSGTSKRGEQYF
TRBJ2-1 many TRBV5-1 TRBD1 TGCGCCAGCAGCGCCGGACAGGGGTTGTACAATGAGCAGTTCTTC CASSAGQGLYNEQFF
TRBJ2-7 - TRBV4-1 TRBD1 TGCGCCAGCAGCCAAGGGACAGGCTCGGGGTACGAGCAGTACTTC CASSQGTGSGYEQYF
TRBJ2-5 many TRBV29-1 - TGCAGCGTTGTCGAACGTGGGACTCTAGAGACCCAGTACTTC CSVVERGTLETQYF
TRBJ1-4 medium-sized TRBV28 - TGTGCCAGCACCACTTTAGAGGCAAGTGAAAAACTGTTTTTT CASTTLEASEKLFF
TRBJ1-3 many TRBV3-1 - TGTGCCAGCAGCCAAGGGTCGGACTTCTCTGGAAACACCATATATTTT CASSQGSDFSGNTIYF
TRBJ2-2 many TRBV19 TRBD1 TGTGCCAGTAGTCTAACAGGGGGATACACCGGGGAGCTGTTTTTT CASSLTGGYTGELFF
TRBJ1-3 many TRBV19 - TGTGCCAGTAGTATGGGGTTTGGAAACACCATATATTTT CASSMGFGNTIYF
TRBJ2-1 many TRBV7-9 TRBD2 TGTGCCAGCAGCTCCCCACTAGCGGCCTACAATGAGCAGTTCTTC CASSSPLAAYNEQFF
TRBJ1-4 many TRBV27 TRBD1 TGTGCCAGCAAGGGACAGCAAAATGAAAAACTGTTTTTT CASKGQQNEKLFF
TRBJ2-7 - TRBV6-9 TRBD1 TGTGCCAGCAGTTACACACAGGGGTCGCAGTACTTC CASSYTQGSQYF
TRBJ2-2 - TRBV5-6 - TGTGCCAGCAGCCCGCTACGTGACGCGCCGGCCACCGGGGAGCTGTTTTTT CASSPLRDAPATGELFF
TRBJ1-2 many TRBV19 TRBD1 TGTGCCAGTAGTACCCCGGGACAGACATATGGCTACACCTTC CASSTPGQTYGYTF
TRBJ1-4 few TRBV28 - TGTGCCAGCAGGAGTCGTTTTAATGAAAAACTGTTTTTT CASRSRFNEKLFF
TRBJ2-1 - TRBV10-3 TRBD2 TGTGCCATCAGTGGACTAGCGGGAGTTCGTAATAATGAGCAGTTCTTC CAISGLAGVRNNEQFF
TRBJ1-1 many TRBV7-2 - TGTGCCAGCAGCCTCGCGAGTGATGGGAAAGCTTTCTTT CASSLASDGKAFF
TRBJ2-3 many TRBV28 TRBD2 TGTGCCAGCAGCCACCCCCTGGGGGGGGGGACAGATACGCAGTATTTT CASSHPLGGGTDTQYF
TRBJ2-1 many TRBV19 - TGTGCCAGTAGGTATAGCGGACCTTACAATGAGCAGTTCTTC CASRYSGPYNEQFF
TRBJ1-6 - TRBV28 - TGTGCCAGCAGCCTCCTGGCAGTTTCTAATTCACCCCTCCACTTT CASSLLAVSNSPLHF
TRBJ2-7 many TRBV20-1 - TGCAGTGCTAGAATTTCCTACGAGCAGTACTTC CSARISYEQYF
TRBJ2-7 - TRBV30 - TGTGCCTGGACCGGCCAGGGAGTCTCCTACGAGCAGTACTTC CAWTGQGVSYEQYF
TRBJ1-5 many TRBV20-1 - TGCAGTGCTGTTGGACAGAATAGCAATCAGCCCCAGCATTTT CSAVGQNSNQPQHF
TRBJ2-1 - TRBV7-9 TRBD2 TGTGCCAGCAGCACCCCGGGACTAGCGGGATTCGTAAATGAGCAGTTCTTC CASSTPGLAGFVNEQFF
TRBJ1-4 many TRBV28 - TGTGCCAGCAGTTCTCGGCAGGGTGGTGAAAAACTGTTTTTT CASSSRQGGEKLFF
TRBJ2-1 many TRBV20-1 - TGCAGTGCCGTGGACTCCCAGGTATACGAGCAGTTCTTC CSAVDSQVYEQFF
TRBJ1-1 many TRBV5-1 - TGTGCCAGCAGCTTAGAGGTGAACACTGAAGCTTTCTTT CASSLEVNTEAFF
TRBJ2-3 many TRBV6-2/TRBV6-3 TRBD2 TGTGCCAGCAGTTACCCGGGGGGTACGCAGTATTTT CASSYPGGTQYF